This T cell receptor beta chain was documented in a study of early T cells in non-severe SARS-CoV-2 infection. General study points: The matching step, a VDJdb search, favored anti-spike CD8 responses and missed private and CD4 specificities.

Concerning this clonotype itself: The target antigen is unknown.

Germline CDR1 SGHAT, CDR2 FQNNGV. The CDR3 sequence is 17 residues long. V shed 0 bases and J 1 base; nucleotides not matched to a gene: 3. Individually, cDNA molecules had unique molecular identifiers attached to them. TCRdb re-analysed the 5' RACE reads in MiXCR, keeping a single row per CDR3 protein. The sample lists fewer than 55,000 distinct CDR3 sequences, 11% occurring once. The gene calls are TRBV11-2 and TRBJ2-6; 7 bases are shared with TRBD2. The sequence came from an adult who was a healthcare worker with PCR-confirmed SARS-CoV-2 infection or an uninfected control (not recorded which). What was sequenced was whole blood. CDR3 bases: TGTGCCAGCAGCTTAGAATTCGGGGGGTCTGGGGCCAACGTCCTGACTTTC. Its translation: CASSLEFGGSGANVLTF.